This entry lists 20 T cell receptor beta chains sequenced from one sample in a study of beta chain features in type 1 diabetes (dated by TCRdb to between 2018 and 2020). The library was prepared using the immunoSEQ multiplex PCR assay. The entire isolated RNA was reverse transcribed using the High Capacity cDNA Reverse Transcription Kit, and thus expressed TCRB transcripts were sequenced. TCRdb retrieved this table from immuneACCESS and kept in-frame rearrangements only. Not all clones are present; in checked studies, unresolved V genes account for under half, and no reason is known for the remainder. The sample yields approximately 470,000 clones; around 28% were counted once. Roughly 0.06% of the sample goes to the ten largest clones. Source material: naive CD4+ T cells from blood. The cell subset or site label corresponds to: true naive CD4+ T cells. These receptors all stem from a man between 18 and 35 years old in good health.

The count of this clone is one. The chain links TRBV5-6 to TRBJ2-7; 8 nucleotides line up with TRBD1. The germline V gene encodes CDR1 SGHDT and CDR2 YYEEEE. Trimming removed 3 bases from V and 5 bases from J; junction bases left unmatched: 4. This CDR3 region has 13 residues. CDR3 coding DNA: TGTGCCAGCAGCTCGGACAGGGTCCACGAGCAGTACTTC. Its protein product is CASSSDRVHEQYF.

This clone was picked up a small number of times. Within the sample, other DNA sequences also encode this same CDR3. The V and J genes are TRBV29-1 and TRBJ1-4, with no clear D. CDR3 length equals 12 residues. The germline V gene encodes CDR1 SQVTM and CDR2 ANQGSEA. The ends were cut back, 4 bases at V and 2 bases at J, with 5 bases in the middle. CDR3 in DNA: TGCAGCGTTGGAAGGACTAATGAAAAACTGTTTTTT. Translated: CSVGRTNEKLFF.

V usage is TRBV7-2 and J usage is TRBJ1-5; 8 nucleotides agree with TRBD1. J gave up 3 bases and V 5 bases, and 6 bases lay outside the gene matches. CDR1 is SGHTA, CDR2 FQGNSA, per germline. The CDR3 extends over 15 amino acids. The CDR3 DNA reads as TGTGCCAGCAGCGGCCGACAGGGGATCAATCAGCCCCAGCATTTT. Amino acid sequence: CASSGRQGINQPQHF.

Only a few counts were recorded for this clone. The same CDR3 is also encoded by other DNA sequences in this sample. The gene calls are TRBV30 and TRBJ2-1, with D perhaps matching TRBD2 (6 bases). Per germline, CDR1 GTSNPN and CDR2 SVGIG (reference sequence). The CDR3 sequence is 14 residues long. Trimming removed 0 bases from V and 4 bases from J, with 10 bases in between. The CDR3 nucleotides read TGTGCCTGGAGTGTACGAGCGGGTTACAATGAGCAGTTCTTC. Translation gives CAWSVRAGYNEQFF.

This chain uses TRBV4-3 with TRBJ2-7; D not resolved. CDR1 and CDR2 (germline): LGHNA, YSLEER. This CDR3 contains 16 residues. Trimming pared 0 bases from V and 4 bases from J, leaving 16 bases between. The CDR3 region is CASSQDWSEPIYEQYF. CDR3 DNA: TGCGCCAGCAGCCAAGATTGGAGCGAGCCGATTTACGAGCAGTACTTC.

The DNA for the CDR3 is TGCGCCAGCAGCACGGGACTAGCGAGTGATACGCAGTATTTT. It is translated as CASSTGLASDTQYF. V usage is TRBV4-1 and J usage is TRBJ2-3, with 10 bases aligning to TRBD2. From germline, CDR1 is MGHRA and CDR2 YSYEKL. This CDR3 is built from 14 residues. The V segment lost 5 bases and the J segment 6 bases; nucleotides outside the gene matches: 5.

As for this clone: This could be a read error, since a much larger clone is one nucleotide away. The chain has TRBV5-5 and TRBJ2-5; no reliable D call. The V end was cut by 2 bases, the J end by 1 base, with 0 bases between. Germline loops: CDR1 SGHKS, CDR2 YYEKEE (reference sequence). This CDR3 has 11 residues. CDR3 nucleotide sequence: TGTGCCAGCAGCTTCCAAGAGACCCAGTACTTC. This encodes CASSFQETQYF.

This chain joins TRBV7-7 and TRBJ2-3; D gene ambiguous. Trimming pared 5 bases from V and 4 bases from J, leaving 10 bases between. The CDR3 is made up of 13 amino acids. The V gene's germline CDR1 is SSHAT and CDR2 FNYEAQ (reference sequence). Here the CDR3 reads CASSPLAADTQYF. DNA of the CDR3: TGTGCCAGCAGCCCTCTTGCTGCAGATACGCAGTATTTT.

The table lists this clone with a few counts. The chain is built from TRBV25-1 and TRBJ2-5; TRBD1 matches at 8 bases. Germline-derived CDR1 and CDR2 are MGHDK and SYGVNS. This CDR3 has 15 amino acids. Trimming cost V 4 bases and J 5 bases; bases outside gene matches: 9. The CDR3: CASSVPLGQGETQYF. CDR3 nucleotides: TGTGCCAGCAGTGTCCCCCTCGGACAGGGCGAGACCCAGTACTTC.

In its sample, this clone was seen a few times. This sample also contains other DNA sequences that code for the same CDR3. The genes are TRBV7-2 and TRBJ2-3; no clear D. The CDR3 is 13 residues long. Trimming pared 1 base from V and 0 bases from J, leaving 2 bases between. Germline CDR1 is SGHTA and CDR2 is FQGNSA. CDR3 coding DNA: TGTGCCAGCAGCTTAGGCAGCACAGATACGCAGTATTTT. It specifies CASSLGSTDTQYF. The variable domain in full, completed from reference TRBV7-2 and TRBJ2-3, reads GAGVSQSPSNKVTEKGKDVELRCDPISGHTALYWYRQSLGQGLEFLIYFQGNSAPDKSGLPSDRFSAERTGGSVSTLTIQRTQQEDSAVYLCASSLGSTDTQYFGPGTRLTVL.

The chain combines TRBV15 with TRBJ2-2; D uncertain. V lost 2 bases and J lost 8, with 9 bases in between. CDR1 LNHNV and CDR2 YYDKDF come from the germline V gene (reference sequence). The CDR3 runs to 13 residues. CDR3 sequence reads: CATSRPPAGELFF. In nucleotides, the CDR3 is TGTGCCACCAGCAGACCCCCTGCGGGGGAGCTGTTTTTT.

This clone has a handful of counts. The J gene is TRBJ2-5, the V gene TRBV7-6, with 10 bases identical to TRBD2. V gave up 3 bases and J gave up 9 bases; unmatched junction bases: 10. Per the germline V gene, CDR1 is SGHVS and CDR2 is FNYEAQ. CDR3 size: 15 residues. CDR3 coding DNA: TGTGCCAGCAGCTTTCCCGGGACTAGCGCCCATGCCCAGTACTTC. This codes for CASSFPGTSAHAQYF.

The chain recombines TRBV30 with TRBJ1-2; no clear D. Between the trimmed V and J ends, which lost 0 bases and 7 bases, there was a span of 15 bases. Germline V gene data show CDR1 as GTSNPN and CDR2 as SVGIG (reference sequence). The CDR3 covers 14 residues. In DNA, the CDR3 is TGTGCCTGGAGTGTACATCGGGTCCGGGGTGGCTACACCTTC. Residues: CAWSVHRVRGGYTF. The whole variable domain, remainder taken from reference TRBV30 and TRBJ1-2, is SQTIHQWPATLVQPVGSPLSLECTVEGTSNPNLYWYRQAAGRGLQLLFYSVGIGQISSEVPQNLSASRPQDRQFILSSKKLLLSDSGFYLCAWSVHRVRGGYTFGSGTRLTVV.

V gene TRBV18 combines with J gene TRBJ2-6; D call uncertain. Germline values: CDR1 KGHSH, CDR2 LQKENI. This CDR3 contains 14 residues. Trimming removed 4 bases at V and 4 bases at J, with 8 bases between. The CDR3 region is CASSQGWGANVLTF. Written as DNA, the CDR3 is TGTGCCAGCTCACAGGGCTGGGGGGCCAACGTCCTGACTTTC.

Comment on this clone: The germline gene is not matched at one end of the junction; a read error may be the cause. The CDR3 coding sequence is TGTGCCCGCAGCGCAGACCCCCCGGGACAGGGGAACGAGCAGTTCTTC. It encodes CARSADPPGQGNEQFF. The chain joins TRBV9 to TRBJ2-1; 10 positions match TRBD1. CDR3 length: 16 amino acids. Germline CDR1 SGDLS, CDR2 YYNGEE.

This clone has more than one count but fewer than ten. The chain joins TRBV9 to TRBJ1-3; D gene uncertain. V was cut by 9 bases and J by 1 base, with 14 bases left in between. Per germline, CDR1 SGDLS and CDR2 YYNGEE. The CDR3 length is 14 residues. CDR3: CANFFKDSGNTIYF. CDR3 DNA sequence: TGTGCCAACTTCTTCAAGGATTCTGGAAACACCATATATTTT.

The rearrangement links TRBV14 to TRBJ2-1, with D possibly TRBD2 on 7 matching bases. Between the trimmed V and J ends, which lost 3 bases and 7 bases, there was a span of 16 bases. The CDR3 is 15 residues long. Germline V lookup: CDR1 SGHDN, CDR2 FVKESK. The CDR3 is CASSQFAGAGNEQFF. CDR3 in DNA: TGTGCCAGCAGCCAGTTTGCGGGGGCGGGAAATGAGCAGTTCTTC. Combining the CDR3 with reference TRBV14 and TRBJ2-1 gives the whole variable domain EAGVTQFPSHSVIEKGQTVTLRCDPISGHDNLYWYRRVMGKEIKFLLHFVKESKQDESGMPNNRFLAERTGGTYSTLKVQPAELEDSGVYFCASSQFAGAGNEQFFGPGTRLTVL.

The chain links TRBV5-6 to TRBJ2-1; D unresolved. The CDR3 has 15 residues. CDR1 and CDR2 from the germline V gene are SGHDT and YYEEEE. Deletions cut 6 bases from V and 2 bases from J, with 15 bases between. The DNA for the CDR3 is TGTGCCAGCATCCCTGCGAGGCAACCCTACAATGAGCAGTTCTTC. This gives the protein CASIPARQPYNEQFF.

CDR3 nucleotide sequence: TGCGCCAGCAGCGCCCGACAGGCATCCTACAATGAGCAGTTCTTC. Amino acid sequence: CASSARQASYNEQFF. The chain employs TRBV5-1 and TRBJ2-1; D is perhaps TRBD1 (6 bases). This CDR3 is 15 amino acids long. The V and J ends lost 4 bases and 1 base respectively, with 12 bases between them. Looked up from germline, CDR1 is SGHRS and CDR2 is YFSETQ.

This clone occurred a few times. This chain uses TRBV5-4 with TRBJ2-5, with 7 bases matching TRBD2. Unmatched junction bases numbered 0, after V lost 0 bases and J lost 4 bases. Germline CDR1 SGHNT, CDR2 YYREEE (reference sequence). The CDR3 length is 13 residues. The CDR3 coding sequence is TGTGCCAGCAGCTTGGGCGGGAGAGAGACCCAGTACTTC. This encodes CASSLGGRETQYF.